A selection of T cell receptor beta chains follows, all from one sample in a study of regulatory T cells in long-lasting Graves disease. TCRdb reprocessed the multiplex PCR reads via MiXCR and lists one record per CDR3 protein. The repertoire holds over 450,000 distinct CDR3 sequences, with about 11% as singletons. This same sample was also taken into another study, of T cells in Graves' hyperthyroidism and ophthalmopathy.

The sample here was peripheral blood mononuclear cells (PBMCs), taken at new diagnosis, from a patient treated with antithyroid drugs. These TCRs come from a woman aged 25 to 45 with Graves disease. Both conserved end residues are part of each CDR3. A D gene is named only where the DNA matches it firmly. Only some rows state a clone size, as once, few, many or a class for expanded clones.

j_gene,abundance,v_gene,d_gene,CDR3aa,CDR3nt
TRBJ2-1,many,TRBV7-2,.,CASSPRDPQTKFF,TGTGCCAGCAGCCCCCGGGACCCGCAAACGAAGTTCTTC
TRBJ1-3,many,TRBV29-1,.,CSPGGVGGSGNTIYF,TGCAGCCCTGGCGGGGTGGGGGGCAGTGGAAACACCATATATTTT
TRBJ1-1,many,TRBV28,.,CASTGARGMNTEAFF,TGTGCCAGCACCGGTGCCCGGGGGATGAACACTGAAGCTTTCTTT
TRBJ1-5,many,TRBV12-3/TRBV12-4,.,CASSPGGPSNQPQHF,TGTGCCAGCAGTCCCGGGGGTCCTAGCAATCAGCCCCAGCATTTT
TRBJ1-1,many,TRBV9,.,CASSVGAEGLRKAFF,TGTGCCAGCAGCGTAGGGGCGGAGGGTCTAAGAAAAGCTTTCTTT
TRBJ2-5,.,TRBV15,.,CATSRGTTPLGGETQYF,TGTGCCACCAGCAGAGGTACAACACCTCTGGGTGGAGAGACCCAGTACTTC
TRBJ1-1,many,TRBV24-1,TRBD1,CATPGTEDLNTEAFF,TGTGCCACCCCCGGGACAGAGGACCTTAACACTGAAGCTTTCTTT
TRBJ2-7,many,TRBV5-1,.,CASSLGSRTYEQYF,TGCGCCAGCAGCTTAGGGTCCCGCACCTACGAGCAGTACTTC
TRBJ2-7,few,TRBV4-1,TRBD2,CASSQLAGGPEQYF,TGCGCCAGCAGCCAGCTAGCGGGAGGTCCCGAGCAGTACTTC
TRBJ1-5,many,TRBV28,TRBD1,CASGGAGGSNQPQHF,TGTGCCAGCGGTGGGGCAGGGGGAAGCAATCAGCCCCAGCATTTT
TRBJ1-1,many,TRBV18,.,CASSPASSSEAFF,TGTGCCAGCTCCCCTGCTTCGTCCTCTGAAGCTTTCTTT
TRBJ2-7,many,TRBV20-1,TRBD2,CSARAGDSGSREQYF,TGCAGTGCTAGGGCTGGGGATAGCGGGAGTCGCGAGCAGTACTTC
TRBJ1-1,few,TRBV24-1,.,CATSDRDGLRAFF,TGTGCCACCAGTGATCGGGACGGCCTGAGGGCTTTCTTT
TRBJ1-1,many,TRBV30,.,CAWDVWGVGNTEAFF,TGTGCCTGGGATGTTTGGGGGGTGGGGAACACTGAAGCTTTCTTT
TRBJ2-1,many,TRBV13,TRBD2,CASSSRSGRAYNEQFF,TGTGCCAGCAGCTCCCGAAGCGGGAGGGCCTACAATGAGCAGTTCTTC
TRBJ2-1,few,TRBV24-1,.,CATTGSGRNEQFF,TGTGCCACCACGGGGTCGGGACGCAATGAGCAGTTCTTC
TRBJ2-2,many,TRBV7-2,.,CASSLFSNTGELFF,TGTGCCAGCAGCTTATTCTCGAACACCGGGGAGCTGTTTTTT
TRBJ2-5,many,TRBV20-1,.,CSARYPRGETQYF,TGCAGTGCTAGATATCCCCGTGGGGAGACCCAGTACTTC
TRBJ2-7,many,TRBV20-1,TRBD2,CSARGGAGGSYEQYF,TGCAGTGCTAGAGGCGGAGCGGGAGGATCCTACGAGCAGTACTTC
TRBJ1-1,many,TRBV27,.,CASSPNSYTEAFF,TGTGCCAGCAGCCCTAATTCCTACACTGAAGCTTTCTTT
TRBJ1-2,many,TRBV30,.,CALRAGTAKDNGYTF,TGTGCCTTGAGAGCAGGGACCGCCAAGGACAATGGCTACACCTTC
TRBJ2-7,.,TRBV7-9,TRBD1,CASSENGTGYEQYF,TGTGCCAGCAGCGAAAACGGGACAGGCTACGAGCAGTACTTC
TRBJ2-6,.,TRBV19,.,CASSRQTRFSGVNVLTF,TGTGCCAGTAGTCGGCAGACCAGATTCTCTGGGGTCAACGTCCTGACTTTC